These 26 T cell receptor beta chains originate from one sample sequenced in a study of cytomegalovirus exposure and HLA in healthy donors. Using immunoSEQ multiplex PCR, the repertoire was profiled, and TCRdb retains in-frame clones only, with some absent. The sample has about 79,000 clones, roughly 93% seen once. Source material: PBMCs. All receptors come from a woman younger than 45 in good health and CMV-seronegative.

The J gene is TRBJ2-7, the V gene TRBV7-6, with TRBD2 as a possible D gene (6 bases). Trimming left V 0 bases short and J 2 bases short, with 11 bases between. Germline values: CDR1 SGHVS, CDR2 FNYEAQ. CDR3 length: 15 residues. The CDR3 protein is CASSLALGGAYEQYF. CDR3 in DNA: TGTGCCAGCAGCTTAGCCTTAGGAGGGGCCTACGAGCAGTACTTC.

The chain has TRBV30 and TRBJ1-5, with D hard to call. There are 15 residues in the CDR3. V was cut by 2 bases and J by 5 bases, with 16 bases left in between. Germline-derived CDR1 and CDR2 are GTSNPN and SVGIG (reference sequence). The CDR3 region is CAWSPPTDGDQPQHF. As DNA, the CDR3 is TGTGCCTGGAGTCCCCCAACCGACGGGGATCAGCCCCAGCATTTT. The entire variable domain, with the rest obtained from reference TRBV30 and TRBJ1-5, is as follows: SQTIHQWPATLVQPVGSPLSLECTVEGTSNPNLYWYRQAAGRGLQLLFYSVGIGQISSEVPQNLSASRPQDRQFILSSKKLLLSDSGFYLCAWSPPTDGDQPQHFGDGTRLSIL.

This chain uses TRBV19 with TRBJ2-2, with D possibly being TRBD1 (6 bases). The CDR3 is 14 residues long. Germline CDR1 LNHDA, CDR2 SQIVND (reference sequence). The V gene lost 7 bases and the J gene lost 6 bases, with 15 bases spanning the gap. This CDR3 reads CASTIPQGSGELFF. CDR3 bases: TGTGCCAGTACCATCCCCCAGGGGTCCGGGGAGCTGTTTTTT.

This sequence joins TRBV18 and TRBJ1-6, with TRBD1 identical over 7 bases. Germline values: CDR1 KGHSH, CDR2 LQKENI. The CDR3 consists of 15 residues. After removal of 2 bases from V and 8 bases from J, the junction contained 6 bases not matched to a gene. CDR3 DNA sequence: TGTGCCAGCTCACCAACCGGGACAGCCGATTCACCCCTCCACTTT. Translation: CASSPTGTADSPLHF.

This chain uses TRBV7-3 with TRBJ2-3, with 9 bases identical to TRBD2. The CDR3 is 14 residues long. V lost 3 bases, J lost 7 bases, and 5 bases stayed unmatched. Germline CDR1 reads SGHTA; CDR2 reads FQGTGA. The CDR3 coding sequence is TGTGCCAGCAGCTTTGGCGGGGGGGCCAATACGCAGTATTTT. The encoded protein is CASSFGGGANTQYF.

A few counts support this clone. V gene TRBV6-5 combines with J gene TRBJ1-1, with no clear D. CDR3 length: 13 amino acids. The germline gives CDR1 MNHEY, CDR2 SVGAGI. Trimming removed 5 bases at V and 1 base at J, with 8 bases between. CDR3 residues: CASSLARNTEAFF. CDR3 bases: TGTGCCAGCAGTCTGGCTAGGAACACTGAAGCTTTCTTT.

V and J are TRBV7-9 and TRBJ1-2; 9 nucleotides line up with TRBD1. The J segment lost 14 bases and the V segment lost 5 bases, leaving 15 bases of the junction unmatched. CDR3 length: 14 amino acids. Germline assignment: CDR1 SEHNR and CDR2 FQNEAQ (reference sequence). The CDR3 reads CASSPDTTGGEGTF. CDR3 bases: TGTGCCAGCAGCCCTGATACCACAGGGGGCGAAGGGACCTTC.

This chain connects TRBV7-2 to TRBJ1-2; 9 nucleotides align to TRBD1. The CDR3 loop spans 16 amino acids. Germline V gene lookup returns CDR1 SGHTA and CDR2 FQGNSA. J gave up 4 bases and V 4 bases, and 10 bases lay outside the gene matches. Here the CDR3 reads CASSSNPGQGGYGYTF. CDR3 in DNA: TGTGCCAGCAGCTCCAATCCGGGACAGGGAGGCTATGGCTACACCTTC.

The V gene is TRBV5-1, the J gene TRBJ2-5; 7 positions match TRBD1. Germline values: CDR1 SGHRS, CDR2 YFSETQ. J gave up 2 bases and V 4 bases, and 11 bases lay outside the gene matches. CDR3 length: 16 residues. The CDR3 loop reads CASSPGPTGAQETQYF. CDR3 coding DNA: TGCGCCAGCAGCCCGGGCCCCACAGGGGCACAAGAGACCCAGTACTTC.

The chain employs TRBV9 and TRBJ2-7; TRBD1 matches 8 bases. Germline V gives CDR1 SGDLS, CDR2 YYNGEE. With 4 bases clipped from V and 1 base from J, the junction kept 10 bases outside the gene matches. The CDR3 is 16 residues long. The CDR3, as DNA: TGTGCCAGCAGCCCTAAGGACAGGGTGGGTTCCTACGAGCAGTACTTC. This encodes CASSPKDRVGSYEQYF.

This chain links TRBV4-1 with TRBJ1-6; no clear D gene. Germline CDR1 reads MGHRA; CDR2 reads YSYEKL. The germline V and J ends were trimmed by 3 bases and 7 bases, with 10 bases remaining between them. The CDR3 sequence is 14 residues long. CDR3 sequence (DNA): TGCGCCAGCAGCCAGACAAACAGAAATTCACCCCTCCACTTT. Its protein is CASSQTNRNSPLHF.

The rearrangement joins TRBV27 to TRBJ2-7; weak D call: TRBD1 (6 bases). Trimming pared 6 bases from V and 5 bases from J, leaving 20 bases between. The CDR3 has 15 residues. The germline CDR1 and CDR2 sequences are MNHEY and SMNVEV (reference sequence). The DNA for the CDR3 is TGTGCCAGCAGCTCCCTTGGTACAGGGAGACACGAGCAGTACTTC. Its protein is CASSSLGTGRHEQYF.

This chain links TRBV18 with TRBJ1-1, with a tentative D call TRBD1 (5 bases). This CDR3 is built from 16 residues. The germline CDR1 and CDR2 sequences are KGHSH and LQKENI. Between the trimmed V and J ends, which lost 2 bases and 8 bases, there was a span of 21 bases. The CDR3 spells CASSPSWGASGLEAFF. The CDR3 DNA reads as TGTGCCAGCTCACCAAGCTGGGGCGCGAGTGGTCTAGAAGCTTTCTTT.

This clone was observed a single time. Written as DNA, the CDR3 is TGTGCCAGCAGCCCAGGTCCCCTGGAAGGAGCTTTCTTT. This encodes CASSPGPLEGAFF. This chain connects TRBV7-3 to TRBJ1-1; D remains ambiguous. Trimming left V 5 bases short and J 10 bases short, with 17 bases between. CDR1 and CDR2 (germline): SGHTA, FQGTGA. The CDR3 consists of 13 residues.

This clone was seen only once. The genes are TRBV21-1 and TRBJ1-2. TRBV21-1 is a known pseudogene. CDR3 length: 13 residues. The CDR3 region is CASSKRGGYGYTF. The CDR3 DNA follows: TGTGCCAGCAGCAAGAGGGGAGGCTATGGCTACACCTTC.

Here the CDR3 reads CASSLAAGGSGNTIYF. The DNA for the CDR3 is TGCGCCAGCAGCTTGGCCGCAGGGGGCTCTGGAAACACCATATATTTT. V gene TRBV5-1 combines with J gene TRBJ1-3; TRBD1 agrees at 7 bases. CDR1 is SGHRS, CDR2 YFSETQ, per germline. CDR3 length equals 16 residues. V trimming: 0 bases; J trimming: 0 bases; junction bases outside the gene matches: 3.

On this clone itself: One end of the junction does not line up with germline, which may come from a read error. The rearrangement joins TRBV5-1 to TRBJ1-1; D is perhaps TRBD1 (6 bases). CDR1 is SGHRS, CDR2 YFSETQ, per germline. The CDR3 has 17 residues. The CDR3 DNA sequence: TGCGCCAGCTGCTTCCAGGGGTTCAGGGTTAAAGGAACTGAAGCTTTCTTT. Protein sequence: CASCFQGFRVKGTEAFF.

The table lists this clone with a few counts. The V gene is TRBV30, the J gene TRBJ2-7, with TRBD2 as a possible D gene (5 bases). Germline V lookup: CDR1 GTSNPN, CDR2 SVGIG (reference sequence). This CDR3 has 11 residues. The V end lost 3 bases, the J end lost 3 bases, and 6 bases lay between the germline ends. The CDR3 is CAWRGGYEQYF. CDR3 in DNA: TGTGCCTGGAGAGGAGGCTACGAGCAGTACTTC.

The CDR3 bases are TGTGCCAGCAGCTCGAGATCGGGACAGGGGTGGGAAAAACTGTTTTTT. Protein product: CASSSRSGQGWEKLFF. The chain combines TRBV7-2 with TRBJ1-4, with 10 bases fitting TRBD1. V shed 4 bases, J shed 8 bases, and the junction held 10 bases outside the gene matches. This CDR3 is 16 amino acids long. Germline CDR1 is SGHTA and CDR2 is FQGNSA.

The J gene is TRBJ1-1, the V gene TRBV4-3; 8 bases line up with TRBD1. Germline trimming cut 4 bases from V and 1 base from J; bases unmatched to any gene: 5. Germline V lookup: CDR1 LGHNA, CDR2 YSLEER. The CDR3 totals 15 residues. CDR3 sequence (DNA): TGCGCCAGCAGCCGCTCGGGACAGGCGAACACTGAAGCTTTCTTT. Residues: CASSRSGQANTEAFF.

The chain recombines TRBV19 with TRBJ2-7; 10 bases fit TRBD1. This CDR3 is built from 15 residues. V was clipped by 5 bases and J by 6 bases; unmatched bases: 10. Germline V CDR1 and CDR2: LNHDA, SQIVND (reference sequence). The CDR3 region is CASSYRQGAMAEQYF. CDR3 nucleotides: TGTGCCAGTAGTTACAGACAGGGGGCTATGGCCGAGCAGTACTTC.

CDR3 residues: CASSWGQGTGANVLTF. CDR3 coding DNA: TGTGCCAGCAGCTGGGGACAGGGGACCGGGGCCAACGTCCTGACTTTC. The genes are TRBV5-5 and TRBJ2-6, with 10 bases identical to TRBD1. V was pared by 3 bases and J by 4 bases, with 4 bases of the junction left unmatched. The CDR3 loop spans 16 amino acids. CDR1 and CDR2 (germline): SGHKS, YYEKEE (reference sequence).

The chain uses TRBV7-2 and TRBJ2-7, with D perhaps TRBD2 (6 bases). The length of the CDR3 is 15 residues. Per the germline V gene, CDR1 is SGHTA and CDR2 is FQGNSA. Trimming left V 5 bases short and J 4 bases short, with 18 bases between. CDR3 loop: CASSPFAGSSYEQYF. The CDR3 DNA reads as TGTGCCAGCAGCCCTTTCGCCGGGAGTTCGTACGAGCAGTACTTC.

The rearrangement links TRBV6-1 to TRBJ2-7; 7 bases align to TRBD1. Germline V lookup: CDR1 MNHNS, CDR2 SASEGT. V was clipped by 6 bases and J by 6 bases; unmatched bases: 11. This CDR3 comprises 14 residues. In DNA, the CDR3 is TGTGCCAGCAGGGGGCCGGGACAGAGGACCGAGCAGTACTTC. Amino acids: CASRGPGQRTEQYF.

The V call is TRBV7-9, the J call TRBJ2-3; 9 nucleotides match TRBD2. The CDR3 totals 16 residues. J lost 5 bases, V lost 1 base, and 7 bases had no gene match. Germline values: CDR1 SEHNR, CDR2 FQNEAQ (reference sequence). The CDR3 is CASSLGREGLGDTQYF. The CDR3 bases are TGTGCCAGCAGCTTAGGGCGGGAGGGCCTAGGAGATACGCAGTATTTT.

The rearrangement joins TRBV9 to TRBJ1-1; 8 bases are shared with TRBD1. The CDR3 consists of 16 residues. J was trimmed by 4 bases and V by 3 bases; bases with no gene match: 11. CDR1 is SGDLS, CDR2 YYNGEE, per germline. As DNA, the CDR3 is TGTGCCAGCAGCGAGTTCCCTAGAACAGGGGGCACTGAAGCTTTCTTT. Protein sequence: CASSEFPRTGGTEAFF.